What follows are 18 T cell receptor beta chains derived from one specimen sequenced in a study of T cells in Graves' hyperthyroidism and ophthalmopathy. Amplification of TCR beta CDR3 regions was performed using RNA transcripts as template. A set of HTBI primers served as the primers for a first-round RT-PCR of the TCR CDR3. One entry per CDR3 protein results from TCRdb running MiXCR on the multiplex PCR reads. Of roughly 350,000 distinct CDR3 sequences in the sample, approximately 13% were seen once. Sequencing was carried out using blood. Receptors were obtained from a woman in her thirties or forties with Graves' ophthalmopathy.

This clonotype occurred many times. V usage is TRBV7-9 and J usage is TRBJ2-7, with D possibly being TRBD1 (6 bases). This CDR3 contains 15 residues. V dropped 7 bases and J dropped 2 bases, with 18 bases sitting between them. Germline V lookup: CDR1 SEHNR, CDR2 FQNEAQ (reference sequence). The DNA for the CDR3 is TGTGCCAGCAACGACGCAGGGGAAGGCCCCTACGAGCAGTACTTC. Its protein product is CASNDAGEGPYEQYF.

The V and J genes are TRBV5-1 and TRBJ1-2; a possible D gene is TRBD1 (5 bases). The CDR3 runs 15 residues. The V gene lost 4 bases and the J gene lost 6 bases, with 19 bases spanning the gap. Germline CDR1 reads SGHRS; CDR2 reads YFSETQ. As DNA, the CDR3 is TGCGCCAGCAGCCTGGGACTTCTCGGGAGTAATGGCTACACCTTC. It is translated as CASSLGLLGSNGYTF.

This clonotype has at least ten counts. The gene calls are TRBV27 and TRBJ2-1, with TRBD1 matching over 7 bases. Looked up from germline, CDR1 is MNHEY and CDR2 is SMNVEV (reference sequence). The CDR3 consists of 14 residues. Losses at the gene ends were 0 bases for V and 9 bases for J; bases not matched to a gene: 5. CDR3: CASSLSRTGREQFF. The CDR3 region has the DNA TGTGCCAGCAGTTTATCAAGGACAGGCCGTGAGCAGTTCTTC.

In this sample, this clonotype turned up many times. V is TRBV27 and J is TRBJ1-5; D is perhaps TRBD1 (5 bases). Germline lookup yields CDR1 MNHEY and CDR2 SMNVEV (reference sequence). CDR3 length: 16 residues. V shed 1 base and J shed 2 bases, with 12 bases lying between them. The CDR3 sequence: CASSLFGGYGNQPQHF. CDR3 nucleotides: TGTGCCAGCAGTTTATTCGGGGGGTATGGCAATCAGCCCCAGCATTTT.

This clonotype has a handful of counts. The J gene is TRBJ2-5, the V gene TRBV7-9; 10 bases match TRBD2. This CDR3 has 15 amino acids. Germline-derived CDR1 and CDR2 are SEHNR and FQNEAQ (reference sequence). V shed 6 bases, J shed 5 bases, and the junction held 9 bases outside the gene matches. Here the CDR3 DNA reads TGTGCCAGCAGGGAAAGCGGGGGGGCCGGGGAGACCCAGTACTTC. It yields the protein CASRESGGAGETQYF.

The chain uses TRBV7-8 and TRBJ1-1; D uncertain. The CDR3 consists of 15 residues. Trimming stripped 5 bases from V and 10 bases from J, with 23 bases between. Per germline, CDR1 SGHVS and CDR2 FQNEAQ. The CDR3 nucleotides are TGTGCCAGCAGCCCTACCCCCCGGGCCCTCGGCGGAGCTTTCTTT. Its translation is CASSPTPRALGGAFF.

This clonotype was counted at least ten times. CDR3: CASSLLGTGGIGEQFF. The CDR3 bases are TGTGCCAGCAGCTTATTGGGGACAGGGGGCATAGGGGAGCAGTTCTTC. The chain couples TRBV11-2 to TRBJ2-1; 12 positions match TRBD1. Trimming took 2 bases from V and 10 from J; bases not matched to a gene: 9. Germline V gene sequence: CDR1 SGHAT, CDR2 FQNNGV. This CDR3 region has 16 residues.

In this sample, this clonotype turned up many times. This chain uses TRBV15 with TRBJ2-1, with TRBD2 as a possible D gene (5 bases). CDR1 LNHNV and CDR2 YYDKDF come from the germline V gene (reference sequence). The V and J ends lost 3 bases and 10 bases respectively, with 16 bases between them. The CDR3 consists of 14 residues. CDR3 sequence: CATSRVVVEREQFF. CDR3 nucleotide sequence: TGTGCCACCAGCAGGGTAGTAGTGGAGCGGGAGCAGTTCTTC.

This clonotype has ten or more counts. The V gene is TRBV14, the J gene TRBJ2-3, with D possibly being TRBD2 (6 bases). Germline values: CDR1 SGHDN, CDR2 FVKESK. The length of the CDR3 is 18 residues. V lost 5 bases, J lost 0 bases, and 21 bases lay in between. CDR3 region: CASSDTPGLPFSTDTQYF. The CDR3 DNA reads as TGTGCCAGCAGCGATACCCCGGGACTCCCTTTTAGCACAGATACGCAGTATTTT.

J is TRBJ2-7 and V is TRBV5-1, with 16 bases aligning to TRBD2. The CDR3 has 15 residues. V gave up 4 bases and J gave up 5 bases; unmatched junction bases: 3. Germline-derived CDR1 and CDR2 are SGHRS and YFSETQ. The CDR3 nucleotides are TGCGCCAGCAGCCCGGGACTAGCGGGAGGGAACGAGCAGTACTTC. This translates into CASSPGLAGGNEQYF.

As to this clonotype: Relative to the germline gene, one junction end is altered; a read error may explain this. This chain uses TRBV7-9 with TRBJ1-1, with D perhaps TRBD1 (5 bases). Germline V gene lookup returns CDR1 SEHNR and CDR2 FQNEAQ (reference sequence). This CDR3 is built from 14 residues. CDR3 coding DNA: TGTGCCAGCAGCTTAGCAGGGACCTACGCTGAAGCTCTCTTT. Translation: CASSLAGTYAEALF.

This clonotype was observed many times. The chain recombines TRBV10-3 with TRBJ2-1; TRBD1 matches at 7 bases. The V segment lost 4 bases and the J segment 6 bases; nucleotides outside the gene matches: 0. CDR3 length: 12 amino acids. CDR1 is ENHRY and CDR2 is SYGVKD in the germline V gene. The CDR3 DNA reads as TGTGCCATCAGTGGGGACAGCAATGAGCAGTTCTTC. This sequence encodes CAISGDSNEQFF.

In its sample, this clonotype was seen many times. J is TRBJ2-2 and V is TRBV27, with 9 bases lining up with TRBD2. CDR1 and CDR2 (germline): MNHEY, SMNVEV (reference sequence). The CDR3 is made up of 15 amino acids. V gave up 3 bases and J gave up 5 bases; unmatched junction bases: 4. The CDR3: CASSFLLAGTGELFF. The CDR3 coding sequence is TGTGCCAGCAGTTTCCTCCTAGCGGGGACCGGGGAGCTGTTTTTT.

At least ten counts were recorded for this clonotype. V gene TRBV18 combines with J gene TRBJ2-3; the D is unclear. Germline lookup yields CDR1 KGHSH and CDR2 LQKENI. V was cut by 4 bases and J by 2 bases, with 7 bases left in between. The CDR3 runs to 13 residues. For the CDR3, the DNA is TGTGCCAGCTCACTAGGATCCACAGATACGCAGTATTTT. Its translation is CASSLGSTDTQYF.

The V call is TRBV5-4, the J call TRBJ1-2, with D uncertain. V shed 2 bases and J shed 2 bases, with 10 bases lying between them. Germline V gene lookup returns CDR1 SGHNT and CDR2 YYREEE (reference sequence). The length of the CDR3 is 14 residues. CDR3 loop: CASSFDTGNYGYTF. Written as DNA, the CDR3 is TGTGCCAGCAGCTTTGACACGGGGAACTATGGCTACACCTTC.

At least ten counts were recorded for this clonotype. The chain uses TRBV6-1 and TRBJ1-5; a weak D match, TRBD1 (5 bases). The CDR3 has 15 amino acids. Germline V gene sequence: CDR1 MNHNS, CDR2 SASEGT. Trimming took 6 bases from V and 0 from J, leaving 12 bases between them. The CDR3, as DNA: TGTGCCAGCAGCCCCGTGGGACTTAGCAATCAGCCCCAGCATTTT. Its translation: CASSPVGLSNQPQHF.

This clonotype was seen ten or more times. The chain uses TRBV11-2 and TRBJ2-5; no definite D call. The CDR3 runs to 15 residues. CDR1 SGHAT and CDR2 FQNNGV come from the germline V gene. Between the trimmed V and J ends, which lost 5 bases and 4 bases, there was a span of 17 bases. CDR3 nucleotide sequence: TGTGCCAGCAGCCCGATCCCGGCGGCTGCAGAGACCCAGTACTTC. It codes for CASSPIPAAAETQYF.

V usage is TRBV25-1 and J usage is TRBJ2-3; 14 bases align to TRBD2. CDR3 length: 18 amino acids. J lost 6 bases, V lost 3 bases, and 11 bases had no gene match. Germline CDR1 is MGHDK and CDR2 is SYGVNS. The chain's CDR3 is CASSDTPGLAGAGDTQYF. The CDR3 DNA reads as TGTGCCAGCAGTGATACCCCGGGACTAGCGGGAGCGGGGGATACGCAGTATTTT.